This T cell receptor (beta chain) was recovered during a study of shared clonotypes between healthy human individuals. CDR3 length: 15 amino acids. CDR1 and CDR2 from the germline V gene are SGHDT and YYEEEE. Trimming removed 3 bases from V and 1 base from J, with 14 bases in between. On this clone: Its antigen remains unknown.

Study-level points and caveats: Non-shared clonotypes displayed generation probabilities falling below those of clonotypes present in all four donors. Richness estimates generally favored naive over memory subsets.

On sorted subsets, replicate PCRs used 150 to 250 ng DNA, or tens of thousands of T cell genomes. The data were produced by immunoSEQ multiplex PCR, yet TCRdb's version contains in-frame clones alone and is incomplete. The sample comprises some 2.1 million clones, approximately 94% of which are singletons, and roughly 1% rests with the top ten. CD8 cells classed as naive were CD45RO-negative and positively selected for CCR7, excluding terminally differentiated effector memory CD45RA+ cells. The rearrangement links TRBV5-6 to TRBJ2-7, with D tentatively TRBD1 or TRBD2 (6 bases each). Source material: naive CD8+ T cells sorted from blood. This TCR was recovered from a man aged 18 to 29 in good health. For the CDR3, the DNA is TGTGCCAGCAGCTGGGGGGCATTTTCTTCCTACGAGCAGTACTTC. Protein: CASSWGAFSSYEQYF.